Listed below are T cell receptor beta chains from one sample, sequenced in a study of PD-1 blockade in classical Hodgkin lymphoma. The method was immunoSEQ multiplex PCR; TCRdb's version includes in-frame clones alone and lacks a portion of them. The data contain fewer than 35,000 clones, about 90% of them singletons. The source was CD4+ T cells from blood, collected before the fourth cycle of nivolumab. These TCRs come from a human donor with classical Hodgkin lymphoma. Each CDR3 is given without its conserved first and last residue. Fields, in order: CDR3 protein, J gene, V gene.

CDR3 protein: ASSHVFPGLAGGDEQY
J gene: TRBJ2-7
V gene: TRBV4-2

CDR3 protein: ASSLRPGTSVKNEQF
J gene: TRBJ2-1
V gene: TRBV7-6

CDR3 protein: AWSVRTGGNTIY
J gene: TRBJ1-3
V gene: TRBV30

CDR3 protein: ASSLDVASSSYNEQF
J gene: TRBJ2-1
V gene: TRBV5-1

CDR3 protein: ASSEEESSYNEQF
J gene: TRBJ2-1
V gene: TRBV2

CDR3 protein: ASSGMLTSGRIGELF
J gene: TRBJ2-2
V gene: TRBV5-1

CDR3 protein: ASSQVPGQGVYEQY
J gene: TRBJ2-7
V gene: TRBV4-1

CDR3 protein: ASSVREPYEQY
J gene: TRBJ2-7
V gene: TRBV6-1

CDR3 protein: AWSDEETQY
J gene: TRBJ2-5
V gene: TRBV30

CDR3 protein: AWSVGLNYGYT
J gene: TRBJ1-2
V gene: TRBV30

CDR3 protein: ATTQVNYGYT
J gene: TRBJ1-2
V gene: TRBV6-5

CDR3 protein: AWSSRGSPYEQY
J gene: TRBJ2-7
V gene: TRBV30

CDR3 protein: ASSIRGFGAETQY
J gene: TRBJ2-5
V gene: TRBV19

CDR3 protein: AIQLSGQDDYGYT
J gene: TRBJ1-2
V gene: TRBV10-3

CDR3 protein: ASSPPGRAGRNGYT
J gene: TRBJ1-2
V gene: TRBV28

CDR3 protein: ASTNVGVPYGYT
J gene: TRBJ1-2
V gene: TRBV28

CDR3 protein: ASSLDGGTYEQY
J gene: TRBJ2-7
V gene: TRBV11-3

CDR3 protein: ASSHPGSQETQY
J gene: TRBJ2-5
V gene: TRBV14

CDR3 protein: ASSLSGGGDTQY
J gene: TRBJ2-3
V gene: TRBV7-6

CDR3 protein: ASSPTLNYEQY
J gene: TRBJ2-7
V gene: TRBV4-2

CDR3 protein: ASSQAGRGGTEAF
J gene: TRBJ1-1
V gene: TRBV4-2

CDR3 protein: ASRREGARTQY
J gene: TRBJ2-5
V gene: TRBV27

CDR3 protein: ASSSQQGFEQY
J gene: TRBJ2-7
V gene: TRBV7-9

CDR3 protein: ASSLGPGTGGRSYNEQF
J gene: TRBJ2-1
V gene: TRBV5-1

CDR3 protein: ASSSASTGLNEKLF
J gene: TRBJ1-4
V gene: TRBV7-9

CDR3 protein: AIRETGGTEAF
J gene: TRBJ1-1
V gene: TRBV10-3

CDR3 protein: SVEESAGTEAF
J gene: TRBJ1-1
V gene: TRBV29-1

CDR3 protein: AWSSPGQGIGNTIY
J gene: TRBJ1-3
V gene: TRBV30

CDR3 protein: SVEVGKPNTEAF
J gene: TRBJ1-1
V gene: TRBV29-1

CDR3 protein: ASSLDLSTYNTGELF
J gene: TRBJ2-2
V gene: TRBV5-6

CDR3 protein: ASSSDTGRALDTQY
J gene: TRBJ2-3
V gene: TRBV5-1

CDR3 protein: ASSLRDTSYGYT
J gene: TRBJ1-2
V gene: TRBV7-8

CDR3 protein: SVEWWWADTQY
J gene: TRBJ2-3
V gene: TRBV29-1

CDR3 protein: ASRSGDHQVYEQY
J gene: TRBJ2-7
V gene: TRBV6-5